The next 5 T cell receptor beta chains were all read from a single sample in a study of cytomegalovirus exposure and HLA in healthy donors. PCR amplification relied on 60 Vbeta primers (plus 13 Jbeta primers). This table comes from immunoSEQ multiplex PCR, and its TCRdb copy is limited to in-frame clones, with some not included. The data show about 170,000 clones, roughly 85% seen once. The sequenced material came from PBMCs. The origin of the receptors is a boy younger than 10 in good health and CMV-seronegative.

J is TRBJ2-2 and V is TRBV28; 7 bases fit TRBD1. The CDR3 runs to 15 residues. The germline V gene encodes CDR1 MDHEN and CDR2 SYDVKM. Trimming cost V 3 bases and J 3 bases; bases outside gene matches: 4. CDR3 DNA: TGTGCCAGCAGTTTCCGACAGGGTTACACCGGGGAGCTGTTTTTT. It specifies CASSFRQGYTGELFF.

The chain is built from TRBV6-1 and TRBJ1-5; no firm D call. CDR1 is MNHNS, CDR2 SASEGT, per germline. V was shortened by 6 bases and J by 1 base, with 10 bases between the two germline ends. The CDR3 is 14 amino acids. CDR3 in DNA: TGTGCCAGCAGCCCAGTGTGGAGCAATCAGCCCCAGCATTTT. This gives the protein CASSPVWSNQPQHF.

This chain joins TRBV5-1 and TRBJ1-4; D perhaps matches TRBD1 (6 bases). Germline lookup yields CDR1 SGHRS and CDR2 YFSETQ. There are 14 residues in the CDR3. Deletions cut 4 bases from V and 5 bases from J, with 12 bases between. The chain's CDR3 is CASSTTGSNEKLFF. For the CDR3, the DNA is TGCGCCAGCAGCACCACAGGGTCGAATGAAAAACTGTTTTTT. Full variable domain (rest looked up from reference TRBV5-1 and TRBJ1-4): KAGVTQTPRYLIKTRGQQVTLSCSPISGHRSVSWYQQTPGQGLQFLFEYFSETQRNKGNFPGRFSGRQFSNSRSEMNVSTLELGDSALYLCASSTTGSNEKLFFGSGTQLSVL.

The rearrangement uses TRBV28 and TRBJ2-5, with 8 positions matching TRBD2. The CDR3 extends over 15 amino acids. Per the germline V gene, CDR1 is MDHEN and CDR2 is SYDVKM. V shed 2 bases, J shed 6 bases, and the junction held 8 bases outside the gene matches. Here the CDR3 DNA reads TGTGCCAGCAGTTTACAAGCGGGAGTCCGGCAGACCCAGTACTTC. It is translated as CASSLQAGVRQTQYF. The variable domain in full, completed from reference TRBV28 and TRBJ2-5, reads DVKVTQSSRYLVKRTGEKVFLECVQDMDHENMFWYRQDPGLGLRLIYFSYDVKMKEKGDIPEGYSVSREKKERFSLILESASTNQTSMYLCASSLQAGVRQTQYFGPGTRLLVL.

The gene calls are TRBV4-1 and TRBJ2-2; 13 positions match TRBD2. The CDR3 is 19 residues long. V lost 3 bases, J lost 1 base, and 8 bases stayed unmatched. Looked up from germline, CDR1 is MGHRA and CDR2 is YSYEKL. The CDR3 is CASSQGERLAGGNTGELFF. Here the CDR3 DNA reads TGCGCCAGCAGCCAGGGGGAAAGACTAGCGGGGGGGAACACCGGGGAGCTGTTTTTT.